The 10 T cell receptor beta chains below come from one sample, sequenced in a study of shared clonotypes between healthy human individuals (dated by TCRdb to the early 2020s). Library preparation used the immunoSEQ multiplex PCR assay. As stored in TCRdb, this immuneACCESS dataset retains in-frame rearrangements with V and J assigned. A fraction of the clones does not appear; measured against another copy, unresolved V genes explain less than half of the discrepancy, and the remainder lacks a known reason. Here the sample has a few million clones; more than 80% occur a single time. The biggest ten clones account for under 0.45% of the sample. The material sequenced was naive CD4+ T cells from PBMCs. In light of the paper, this sample's cell subset or site label describes: CD45RA+ positively selected. The receptors shown here come from a man aged 18-30 years in good health. Some clones in this sample may be carry-over from other donors' samples.

This chain joins TRBV7-8 and TRBJ2-2; 8 bases are shared with TRBD1. V lost 5 bases and J lost 1; bases outside the gene matches: 6. The CDR3 runs 16 residues. The germline gives CDR1 SGHVS, CDR2 FQNEAQ. The CDR3 DNA is TGTGCCAGCAGCCGGAGAGGACAGGGGAACACCGGGGAGCTGTTTTTT. This gives the protein CASSRRGQGNTGELFF.

The rearrangement uses TRBV10-1 and TRBJ2-5; 10 bases are shared with TRBD1. CDR1 and CDR2 (germline): WNHNN, SYGVQD (reference sequence). The CDR3 totals 16 residues. V trimming: 3 bases; J trimming: 4 bases; junction bases outside the gene matches: 8. CDR3 region: CASSDRRQGARETQYF. For the CDR3, the DNA is TGCGCCAGCAGTGATAGGAGACAGGGGGCGCGAGAGACCCAGTACTTC.

The V gene is TRBV4-1, the J gene TRBJ2-1, with 7 positions matching TRBD2. There are 17 residues in the CDR3. The ends lost 0 bases at V and 8 bases at J; junction bases unmatched: 13. Germline CDR1 is MGHRA and CDR2 is YSYEKL. The CDR3 is CASSQDRQRGSHDEQFF. The CDR3 DNA reads TGCGCCAGCAGCCAAGATCGCCAGCGCGGGAGTCACGATGAGCAGTTCTTC.

This clone showed up just once. V is TRBV27 and J is TRBJ1-2, with D unclear. The CDR3 extends over 13 amino acids. The germline V gene has CDR1 MNHEY and CDR2 SMNVEV (reference sequence). Trimming pared 3 bases from V and 7 bases from J, leaving 12 bases between. CDR3 sequence: CASSLGVTFGYTF. The CDR3 nucleotides are TGTGCCAGCAGTTTGGGAGTTACCTTTGGCTACACCTTC.

The V call is TRBV5-1, the J call TRBJ2-7, with 14 bases identical to TRBD2. Germline CDR1 SGHRS, CDR2 YFSETQ. The CDR3 contains 18 residues. V lost 4 bases to trimming and J lost 5 bases; unmatched junction nucleotides: 14. This chain's CDR3 is CASSRNPGLAGEFHEQYF. In DNA form, the CDR3 reads TGCGCCAGCAGCCGGAATCCGGGACTAGCGGGAGAGTTCCACGAGCAGTACTTC.

This clone has just one count. V and J are TRBV19 and TRBJ2-1, with no clear D. This CDR3 contains 16 residues. The V and J ends lost 4 bases and 5 bases respectively, with 18 bases between them. Germline CDR1 reads LNHDA; CDR2 reads SQIVND (reference sequence). The CDR3 protein is CASSNPTTTPHNEQFF. DNA of the CDR3: TGTGCCAGTAGTAACCCGACCACGACCCCCCACAATGAGCAGTTCTTC. The full variable domain, completed using reference TRBV19 and TRBJ2-1, is DGGITQSPKYLFRKEGQNVTLSCEQNLNHDAMYWYRQDPGQGLRLIYYSQIVNDFQKGDIAEGYSVSREKKESFPLTVTSAQKNPTAFYLCASSNPTTTPHNEQFFGPGTRLTVL.

The chain combines TRBV4-2 with TRBJ2-1, with 10 bases identical to TRBD2. Trimming cost V 4 bases and J 3 bases; bases outside gene matches: 6. CDR3 length equals 16 residues. Germline-derived CDR1 and CDR2 are LGHNA and YNFKEQ. CDR3 DNA sequence: TGTGCCAGCAGCCGAACCGGGACTAGCGACTACAATGAGCAGTTCTTC. Protein sequence: CASSRTGTSDYNEQFF.

V is TRBV7-9 and J is TRBJ2-5; TRBD2 matches at 9 bases. Germline V gives CDR1 SEHNR, CDR2 FQNEAQ (reference sequence). The CDR3 is made up of 14 amino acids. The V segment lost 5 bases and the J segment 5 bases; nucleotides outside the gene matches: 6. The CDR3 sequence: CASSTIAGAETQYF. In DNA, the CDR3 is TGTGCCAGCAGCACCATAGCGGGAGCGGAGACCCAGTACTTC.

The chain employs TRBV5-1 and TRBJ2-2; D might be TRBD1 (6 bases). This CDR3 is built from 16 residues. CDR1 SGHRS and CDR2 YFSETQ come from the germline V gene. V shed 4 bases and J shed 2 bases, with 15 bases lying between them. The CDR3 loop is CASSPLTDSNTGELFF. Here the CDR3 DNA reads TGCGCCAGCAGCCCCTTAACGGACAGCAACACCGGGGAGCTGTTTTTT.

The CDR3, as DNA: TGTGCCAGCAGCTTAGTTGCGACAGGGGGGAGCCCTGAAGCTTTCTTT. Protein sequence: CASSLVATGGSPEAFF. The chain carries TRBV7-2 and TRBJ1-1; 9 positions match TRBD1. The CDR3 is 16 amino acids. V lost 1 base to trimming and J lost 6 bases; unmatched junction nucleotides: 9. Germline V gives CDR1 SGHTA, CDR2 FQGNSA.